The present TCR beta chain was sequenced within a study of low-dose radiotherapy and immunotherapy resistance in tumors (dated by TCRdb to 2021 to 2024). In the study overall: In Cohort 1, 0.5 Gy per fraction was delivered every 2 weeks, and a total PTV dose of 6.5 Gy was prescribed. Every two weeks, patients got intravenous cyclophosphamide at 200 mg/m2, given one day ahead of each radiation and immunotherapy administration. For Cohort 2, the dose was 1 Gy per fraction given every two weeks, adding up to 13 Gy in total across 26 weeks. Starting on cycle 1 day 1, patients took 300 mg of aspirin by mouth once daily for four cycles. Randomization of trial participants into treatment groups was not performed. Patients were given nivolumab as a 240 mg flat dose every two weeks and ipilimumab at 1 mg/kg every six weeks, with both drugs delivered intravenously. Eight patients were included in the translational analysis, namely three from the first dose cohort plus the first five from the second dose cohort.

This clonotype has ten or more counts. No antigen is known for it. There are no base qualities to consult, and no much larger clone falls within one base. Per the publication, the time point label means: after trial treatment. The treatment or condition label here, explained by the study, means: LDRT plus nivolumab, ipilimumab, low-dose cyclophosphamide and aspirin (RACIN trial). The donors came from RACIN, which was a single-arm phase I dose-escalation trial that paired nivolumab and ipilimumab with aspirin, low-dose cyclophosphamide and low-dose radiotherapy. To be eligible, a patient needed to have an advanced solid tumor that was TIL-negative. V was cut back by 1 base and J by 5 bases, leaving a gap of 24 bases between them. CDR1 and CDR2, looked up from the germline V gene (reference sequence), are DFQATT and SNEGSKA. The CDR3 runs 18 amino acids, cysteine and phenylalanine included. Only CDR3 DNA is held: 54 bases, read in frame from base 1.

Sequencing relied on an Illumina HiSeq 2500. First-strand cDNA was synthesized using Superscript III and a set of TRAV- and TRBV-specific primers, so that both TCRalpha and TCRbeta chains were covered. TCRs were amplified with Phusion for approximately 20 PCR cycles using a constant-region primer together with the adapter attached to the V primers. Amplification of the isolated mRNA was done with the MessageAmp II aRNA Amplification Kit, which involved a roughly 15-hour in vitro transcription at 37 degrees C. The Dynabeads mRNA DIRECT Purification Kit was used to isolate mRNA for TCR sequencing. Indexed Illumina adapters were added in a second roughly 25-cycle Phusion PCR, and the resulting products were purified with AMPure XP beads. Per the source publication's procedure: Using custom Perl scripts, TCR sequences encoding the same protein were pooled, out-of-frame sequences were removed, and the abundance of each clonotype was computed. Any TCR sequence backed by just one read was left out of the analysis. Among the metrics used to describe the repertoires were Shannon entropy, Gini index, clonality, richness, and the frequency of TCRs shared between repertoires. In-frame beta chains were kept once TCRdb had trimmed the public reads at Q25 with fastp and called clones with MiXCR. For every CDR3 protein sequence, its rows merge into one entry that carries the most common genes and DNA. TCRdb, not the original authors, processed these V and J calls. This sample gives around 80,000 distinct CDR3 sequences in total; over 15% of them show up just once. The ten most abundant clones make up approximately 1.5% of the sample.

The V gene is TRBV20-1 and the J gene is TRBJ2-1; a tentative D call is TRBD2 (6 bases match). This receptor was taken from a male donor with prostate cancer. Source: PBMCs, taken after low-dose radiotherapy plus immunotherapy. In nucleotides, the sequence is TGCAGTGCTAGAGTGGGGGGTAATAGCGCAACGACACACAATGAGCAGTTCTTC. Protein translation: CSARVGGNSATTHNEQFF.